The TCR beta chain under discussion was sequenced for a study of shared clonotypes between healthy human individuals. CD8 cells classed as naive were CD45RO-negative and positively selected for CCR7, excluding terminally differentiated effector memory CD45RA+ cells. The table came from immunoSEQ multiplex PCR; TCRdb's copy has only in-frame clones and leaves some out. Of just over 2,000,000 clones in the sample, about 95% were seen once. With V trimmed by 4 bases and J by 3 bases, 8 bases remained unmatched. The CDR3 consists of 15 residues. Germline CDR1 and CDR2: SQVTM and ANQGSEA. The chain uses TRBV29-1 and TRBJ2-7; 11 bases are shared with TRBD1. The sequence derives from a man between 18 and 35 years old in good health. The sample consisted of naive CD8+ T cells sorted from blood. CDR3 bases: TGCAGCGTTGTTACATGGGACAGGGGGAACTACGAGCAGTACTTC. This encodes CSVVTWDRGNYEQYF.